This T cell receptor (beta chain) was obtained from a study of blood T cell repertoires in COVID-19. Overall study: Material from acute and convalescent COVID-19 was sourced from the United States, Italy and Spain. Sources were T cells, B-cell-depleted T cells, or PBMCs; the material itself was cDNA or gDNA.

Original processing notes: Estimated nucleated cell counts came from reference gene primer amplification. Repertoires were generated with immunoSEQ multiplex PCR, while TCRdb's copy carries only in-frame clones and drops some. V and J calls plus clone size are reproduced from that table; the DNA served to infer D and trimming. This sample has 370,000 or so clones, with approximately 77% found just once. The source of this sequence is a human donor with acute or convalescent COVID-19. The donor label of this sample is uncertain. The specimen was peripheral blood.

The CDR3 coding sequence is TGCGCCAGCAGCTGGAGTGGACAGGGGTATAATTCACCCCTCCACTTT. Protein: CASSWSGQGYNSPLHF. The chain recombines TRBV5-1 with TRBJ1-6; TRBD1 matches 9 bases. Germline trimming cut 3 bases from V and 4 bases from J; bases unmatched to any gene: 5. This CDR3 has 16 residues. Germline CDR1 is SGHRS and CDR2 is YFSETQ.